This T cell receptor beta chain was sequenced for a study of T cells in Graves' hyperthyroidism and ophthalmopathy. Study in general: Any treatment followed the collection of peripheral blood at initial diagnosis. Study observations and caveats: Blood shared most expanded thyroid clonotypes above 0.001.

TCR beta CDR3 regions were amplified from RNA transcripts. Carried out on the TCR CDR3, a first-round RT-PCR used the HTBI primer set. TCRdb passed the multiplex PCR reads through MiXCR, listing each CDR3 protein once. Among about 600,000 distinct CDR3 sequences listed, about a sixth were seen once. Notes on this clonotype: Its antigen is as yet unknown.

The CDR3 consists of 14 residues. Trimming took off 0 bases at V and 5 bases at J, with 10 bases between the two ends. Lactation, pregnancy, other autoimmune disease or uncontrolled infection excluded patients. PBMCs stemmed from around 10 ml fresh peripheral blood. The receptor was derived from a woman between 40 and 50 years old with Graves' ophthalmopathy. V gene TRBV12-3 or TRBV12-4 combines with J gene TRBJ1-2, with TRBD1 as a possible D gene (5 bases). Sequencing input: blood. The DNA of the CDR3 is TGTGCCAGCAGTTTAGCGTACAGACAGTATGGCTACACCTTC. Residues: CASSLAYRQYGYTF.